The entry that follows covers one T cell receptor beta chain sequence. Its antigen is not known. This entry belongs to a study of T-cell memory formation after mild COVID-19. About the study: For the most part, TCR clusters were specific to one donor. Study-level findings and limits: Memory cells collected pre-infection included some clones that later responded, suggesting cross-reactive memory joined. Later expanders leaned CD4+, whereas day 15 to 85 contracting clones were balanced CD4/CD8. SARS-CoV-2 specificity was not confirmed for second-wave clones peaking on day 37.

One entry per CDR3 protein results from TCRdb running MiXCR on the 5' RACE reads. The data show more than 300,000 distinct CDR3 sequences, with 13% to 15% seen just once and 21% held by the top ten. Germline V gives CDR1 SGHVS, CDR2 FQNEAQ. This CDR3 region has 15 residues. J was trimmed by 3 bases and V by 8 bases; bases with no gene match: 12. The TCR comes from a man between 18 and 35 years old who had mild COVID-19 (a few samples of this study predate the infection). Cell type and time point are not known. The sequenced sample was PBMCs or a T cell subset sorted from them (not recorded which). The chain couples TRBV7-8 to TRBJ2-5, with 7 positions matching TRBD2. Here the CDR3 reads CASGSTTSAEETQYF. The CDR3 DNA reads as TGTGCCAGCGGCTCTACCACTAGCGCCGAAGAGACCCAGTACTTC.